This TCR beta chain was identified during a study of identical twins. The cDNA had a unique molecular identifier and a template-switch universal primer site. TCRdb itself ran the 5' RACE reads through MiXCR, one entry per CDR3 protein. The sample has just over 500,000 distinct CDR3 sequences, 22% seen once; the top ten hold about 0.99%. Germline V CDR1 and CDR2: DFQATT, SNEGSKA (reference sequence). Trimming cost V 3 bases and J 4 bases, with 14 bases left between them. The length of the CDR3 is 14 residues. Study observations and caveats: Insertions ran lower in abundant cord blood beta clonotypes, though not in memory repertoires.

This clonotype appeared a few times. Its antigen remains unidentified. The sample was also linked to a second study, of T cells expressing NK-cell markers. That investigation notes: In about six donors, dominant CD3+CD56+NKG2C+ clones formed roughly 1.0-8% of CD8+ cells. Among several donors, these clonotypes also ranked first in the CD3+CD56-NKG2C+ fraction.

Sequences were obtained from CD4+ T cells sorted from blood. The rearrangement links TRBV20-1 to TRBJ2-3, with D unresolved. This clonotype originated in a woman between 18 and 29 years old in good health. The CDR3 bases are TGCAGTGCTAGGGGTGGTTCCCTCCCAGATACGCAGTATTTT. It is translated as CSARGGSLPDTQYF.